One and the same sample provided the 6 T cell receptor beta chains below, sequenced in a study of OX40 agonist ivuxolimab in advanced cancers. The data were produced by immunoSEQ multiplex PCR, yet TCRdb's version contains in-frame clones alone and is incomplete. This sample yields 45,000 to 65,000 clones, of which over 75% are seen a single time; 11% belongs to the top ten. Source: CD4+ or CD8+ T cells sorted from blood, taken in a trial of the OX40 agonist ivuxolimab. The receptors stem from an adult with an advanced solid tumor such as melanoma, head and neck, liver or kidney cancer.

The J gene is TRBJ1-2, the V gene TRBV27, with D unclear. The CDR3 consists of 16 residues. V lost 0 bases to trimming and J lost 6 bases, with 17 bases between them. CDR1 is MNHEY and CDR2 is SMNVEV in the germline V gene (reference sequence). CDR3 coding DNA: TGTGCCAGCAGTTTATCGTGGTACAAGGGAAAGGATGGCTACACCTTC. Protein: CASSLSWYKGKDGYTF.

CDR3 bases: TGTGCCAGTAGTATAGATCGTAGTGAGCAGTTCTTC. Protein product: CASSIDRSEQFF. This chain uses TRBV19 with TRBJ2-1; D is unresolved. The V end lost 0 bases, the J end lost 9 bases, and 6 bases lay between the germline ends. This CDR3 has 12 amino acids. Germline-derived CDR1 and CDR2 are LNHDA and SQIVND (reference sequence).

CDR3 residues: CATSWGADTGELFF. CDR3 sequence (DNA): TGTGCCACCTCGTGGGGGGCGGACACCGGGGAGCTGTTTTTT. This chain connects TRBV27 to TRBJ2-2, with D perhaps being TRBD1 or TRBD2 (6 bases each). CDR1 is MNHEY and CDR2 is SMNVEV in the germline V gene (reference sequence). Trimming took 10 bases from V and 3 from J, leaving 15 bases between them. CDR3 length: 14 residues.

This chain's CDR3 is CASSSLAGGMYEQYV. The CDR3 DNA follows: TGTGCCAGCAGCTCCCTAGCGGGGGGAATGTACGAGCAGTACGTC. The chain joins TRBV27 to TRBJ2-7; TRBD2 matches 11 bases. Germline CDR1 and CDR2: MNHEY and SMNVEV (reference sequence). The CDR3 contains 15 residues. Trimming removed 6 bases from V and 4 bases from J; junction bases left unmatched: 8.

This sequence joins TRBV7-9 and TRBJ2-1; D might be TRBD2 (6 bases). Trimming pared 3 bases from V and 8 bases from J, leaving 23 bases between. Germline V CDR1 and CDR2: SEHNR, FQNEAQ (reference sequence). The CDR3 runs 17 residues. The CDR3 DNA reads as TGTGCCAGCAGCTTGATTCGATCGGGACTCCTCGGGGATGAGCAGTTCTTC. Translating it yields CASSLIRSGLLGDEQFF.

The rearrangement joins TRBV5-1 to TRBJ2-2, with D uncertain. This CDR3 is 12 amino acids long. Germline V gene lookup returns CDR1 SGHRS and CDR2 YFSETQ. With 2 bases removed from V and 4 bases from J, the gap between germline ends came to 3 bases. The CDR3 is CASSFGTGELFF. In nucleotides, the CDR3 is TGCGCCAGCAGCTTCGGCACCGGGGAGCTGTTTTTT.